The source of this T cell receptor beta chain is a study of shared clonotypes between healthy human individuals. TCRdb keeps only in-frame clones here, not all; method: immunoSEQ multiplex PCR. Of about 2.4 million clones in the sample, more than 90% were seen once. The sample taken for sequencing was naive CD4+ T cells sorted from blood. Subset described: CD45RA+ positively selected. The origin of this receptor is a man younger than 35 in good health.

The CDR3 DNA reads as TGTGCCAGCAGCTTAGTTGGACAGGGGCGCTACGAGCAGTACTTC. Amino acids: CASSLVGQGRYEQYF. The rearrangement uses TRBV5-5 and TRBJ2-7, with TRBD1 matching 9 bases. CDR3 length equals 15 residues. V lost 2 bases to trimming and J lost 3 bases; unmatched junction nucleotides: 6. Per the germline V gene, CDR1 is SGHKS and CDR2 is YYEKEE (reference sequence). Together with reference TRBV5-5 and TRBJ2-7, the CDR3 gives the full variable domain: DAGVTQSPTHLIKTRGQQVTLRCSPISGHKSVSWYQQVLGQGPQFIFQYYEKEERGRGNFPDRFSARQFPNYSSELNVNALLLGDSALYLCASSLVGQGRYEQYFGPGTRLTVT.